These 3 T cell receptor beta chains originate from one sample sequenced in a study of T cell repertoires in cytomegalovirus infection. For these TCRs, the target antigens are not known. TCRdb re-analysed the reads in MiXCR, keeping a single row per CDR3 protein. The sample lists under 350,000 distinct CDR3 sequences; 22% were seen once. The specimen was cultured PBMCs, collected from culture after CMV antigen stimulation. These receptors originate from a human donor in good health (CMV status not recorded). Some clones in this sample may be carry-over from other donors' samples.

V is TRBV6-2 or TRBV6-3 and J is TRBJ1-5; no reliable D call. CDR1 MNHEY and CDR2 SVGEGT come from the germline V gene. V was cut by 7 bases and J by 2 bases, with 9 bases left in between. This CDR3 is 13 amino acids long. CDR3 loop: CASTLVGNQPQHF. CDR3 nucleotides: TGTGCCAGCACCTTGGTTGGCAATCAGCCCCAGCATTTT.

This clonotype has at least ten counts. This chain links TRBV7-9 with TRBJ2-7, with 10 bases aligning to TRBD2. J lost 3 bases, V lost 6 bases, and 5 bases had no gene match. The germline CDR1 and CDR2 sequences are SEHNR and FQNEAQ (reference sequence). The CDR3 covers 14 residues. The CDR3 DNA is TGTGCCAGCAGTTTGGCTAGCGGGAGCTACGAGCAGTACGTC. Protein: CASSLASGSYEQYV.

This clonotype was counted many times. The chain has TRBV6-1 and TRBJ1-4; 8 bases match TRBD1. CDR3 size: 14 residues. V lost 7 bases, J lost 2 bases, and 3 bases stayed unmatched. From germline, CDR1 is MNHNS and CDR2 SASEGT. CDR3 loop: CASNQGATNEKLFF. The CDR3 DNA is TGTGCCAGCAATCAGGGGGCTACTAATGAAAAACTGTTTTTT.